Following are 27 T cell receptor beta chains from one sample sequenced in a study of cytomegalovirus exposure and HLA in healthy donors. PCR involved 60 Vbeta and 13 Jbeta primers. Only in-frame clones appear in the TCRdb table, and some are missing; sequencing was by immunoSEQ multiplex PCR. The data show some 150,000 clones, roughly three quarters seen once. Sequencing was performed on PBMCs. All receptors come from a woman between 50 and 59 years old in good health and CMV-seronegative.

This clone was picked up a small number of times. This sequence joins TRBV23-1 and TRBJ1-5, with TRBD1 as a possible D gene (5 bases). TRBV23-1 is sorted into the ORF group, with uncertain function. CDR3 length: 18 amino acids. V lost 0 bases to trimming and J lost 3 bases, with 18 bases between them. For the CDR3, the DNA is TGCGCCAGCAGTCAATCAGTTATTAGGGGAGGATACAATCAGCCCCAGCATTTT. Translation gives CASSQSVIRGGYNQPQHF.

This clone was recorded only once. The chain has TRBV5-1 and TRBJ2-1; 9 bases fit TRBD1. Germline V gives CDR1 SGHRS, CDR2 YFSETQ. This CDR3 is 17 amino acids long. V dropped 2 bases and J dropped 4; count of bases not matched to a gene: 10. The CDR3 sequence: CASSLIGTGRLYNEQFF. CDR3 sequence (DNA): TGCGCCAGCAGCTTAATAGGGACAGGGAGGTTGTACAATGAGCAGTTCTTC.

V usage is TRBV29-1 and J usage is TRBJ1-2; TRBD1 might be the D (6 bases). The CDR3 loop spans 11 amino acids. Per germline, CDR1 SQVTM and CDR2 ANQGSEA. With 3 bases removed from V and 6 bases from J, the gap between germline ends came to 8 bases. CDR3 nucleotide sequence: TGCAGCGTTGACAGGGGTCATGGCTACACCTTC. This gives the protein CSVDRGHGYTF.

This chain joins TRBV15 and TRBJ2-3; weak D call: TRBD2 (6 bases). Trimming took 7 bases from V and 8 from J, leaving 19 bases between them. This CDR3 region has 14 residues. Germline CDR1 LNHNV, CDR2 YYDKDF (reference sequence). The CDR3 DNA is TGTGCCACCAAGGCAGGGACTTCGCTGGGTACGCAGTATTTT. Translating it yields CATKAGTSLGTQYF.

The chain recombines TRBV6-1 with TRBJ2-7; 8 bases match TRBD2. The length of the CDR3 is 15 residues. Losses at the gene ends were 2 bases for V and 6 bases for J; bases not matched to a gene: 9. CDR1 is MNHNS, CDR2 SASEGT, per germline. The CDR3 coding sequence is TGTGCCAGCAGTGAACGGCGGGGGGCCCCCCCCGAGCAGTACTTC. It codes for CASSERRGAPPEQYF.

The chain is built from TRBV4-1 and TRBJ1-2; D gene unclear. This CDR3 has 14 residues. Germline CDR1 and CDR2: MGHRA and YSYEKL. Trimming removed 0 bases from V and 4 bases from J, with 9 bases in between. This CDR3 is CASSQDWAGYGYTF. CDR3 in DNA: TGCGCCAGCAGCCAAGATTGGGCAGGCTATGGCTACACCTTC.

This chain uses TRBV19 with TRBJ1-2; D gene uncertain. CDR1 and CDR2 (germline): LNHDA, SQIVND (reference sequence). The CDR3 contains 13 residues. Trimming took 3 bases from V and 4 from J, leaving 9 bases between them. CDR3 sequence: CASSIAGSYGYTF. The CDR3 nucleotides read TGTGCCAGTAGTATCGCGGGTTCCTATGGCTACACCTTC.

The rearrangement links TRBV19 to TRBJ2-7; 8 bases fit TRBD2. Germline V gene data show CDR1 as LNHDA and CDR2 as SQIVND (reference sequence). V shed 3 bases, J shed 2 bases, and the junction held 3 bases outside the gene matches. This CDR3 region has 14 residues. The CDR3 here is CASSIGGAAYEQYF. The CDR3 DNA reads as TGTGCCAGTAGTATCGGGGGGGCGGCCTACGAGCAGTACTTC. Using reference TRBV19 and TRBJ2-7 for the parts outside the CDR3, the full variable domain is DGGITQSPKYLFRKEGQNVTLSCEQNLNHDAMYWYRQDPGQGLRLIYYSQIVNDFQKGDIAEGYSVSREKKESFPLTVTSAQKNPTAFYLCASSIGGAAYEQYFGPGTRLTVT.

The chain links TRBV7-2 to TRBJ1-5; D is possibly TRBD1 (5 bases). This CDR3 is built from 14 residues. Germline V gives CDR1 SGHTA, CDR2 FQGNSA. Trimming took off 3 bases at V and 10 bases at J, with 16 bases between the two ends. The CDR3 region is CASSFPGRNRPQHF. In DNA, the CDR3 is TGTGCCAGCAGCTTCCCAGGGCGGAATAGACCCCAGCATTTT.

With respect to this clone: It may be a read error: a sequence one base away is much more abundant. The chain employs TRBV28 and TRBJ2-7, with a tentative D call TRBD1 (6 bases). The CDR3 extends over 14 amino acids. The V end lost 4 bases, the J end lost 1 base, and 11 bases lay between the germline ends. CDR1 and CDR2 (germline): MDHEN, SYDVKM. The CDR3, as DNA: TGTGCCAGCAGTTCACCCGGACAGTCCTACGAGCAGTACTTC. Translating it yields CASSSPGQSYEQYF.

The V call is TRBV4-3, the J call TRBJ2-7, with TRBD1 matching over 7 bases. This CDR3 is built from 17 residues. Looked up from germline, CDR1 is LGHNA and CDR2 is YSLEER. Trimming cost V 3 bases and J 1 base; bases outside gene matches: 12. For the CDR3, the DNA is TGCGCCAGCAGCCAGAATCCTCCGGGGACAGCTTCCTACGAGCAGTACTTC. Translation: CASSQNPPGTASYEQYF.

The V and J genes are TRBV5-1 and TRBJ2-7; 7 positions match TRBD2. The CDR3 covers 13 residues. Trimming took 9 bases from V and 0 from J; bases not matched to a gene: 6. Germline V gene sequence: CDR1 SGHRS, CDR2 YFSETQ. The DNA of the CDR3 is TGCGCCACTAGCGGCGAGAGCTCCTACGAGCAGTACTTC. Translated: CATSGESSYEQYF.

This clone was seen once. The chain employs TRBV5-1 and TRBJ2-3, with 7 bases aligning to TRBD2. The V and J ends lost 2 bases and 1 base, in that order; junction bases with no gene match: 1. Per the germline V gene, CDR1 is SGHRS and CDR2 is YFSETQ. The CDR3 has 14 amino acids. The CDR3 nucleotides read TGCGCCAGCAGCTTAAGCGGGGGCACAGATACGCAGTATTTT. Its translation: CASSLSGGTDTQYF.

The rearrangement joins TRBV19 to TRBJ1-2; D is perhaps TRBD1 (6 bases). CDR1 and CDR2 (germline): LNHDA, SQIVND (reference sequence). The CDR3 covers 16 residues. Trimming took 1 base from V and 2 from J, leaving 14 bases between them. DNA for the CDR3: TGTGCCAGTAGTATAGTGGGGGCGGTTGGAAACTATGGCTACACCTTC. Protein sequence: CASSIVGAVGNYGYTF.

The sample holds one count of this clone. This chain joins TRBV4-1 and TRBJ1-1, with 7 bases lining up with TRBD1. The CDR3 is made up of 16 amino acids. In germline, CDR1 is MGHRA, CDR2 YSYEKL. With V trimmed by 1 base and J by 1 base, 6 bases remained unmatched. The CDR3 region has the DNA TGCGCCAGCAGCCAAGTTCATAACAGGGGGAACACTGAAGCTTTCTTT. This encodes CASSQVHNRGNTEAFF.

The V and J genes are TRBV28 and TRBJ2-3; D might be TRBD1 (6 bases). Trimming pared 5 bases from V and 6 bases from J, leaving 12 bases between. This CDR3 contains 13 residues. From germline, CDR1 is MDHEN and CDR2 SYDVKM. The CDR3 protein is CASSPNRGDTQYF. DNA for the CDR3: TGTGCCAGCAGTCCTAATAGGGGGGATACGCAGTATTTT.

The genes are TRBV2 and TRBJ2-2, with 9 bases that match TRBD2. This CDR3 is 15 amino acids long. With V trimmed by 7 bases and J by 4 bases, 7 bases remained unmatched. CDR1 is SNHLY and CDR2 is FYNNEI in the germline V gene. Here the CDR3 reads CASTPGLASTGELFF. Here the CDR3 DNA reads TGTGCCAGCACCCCGGGACTAGCTTCCACCGGGGAGCTGTTTTTT.

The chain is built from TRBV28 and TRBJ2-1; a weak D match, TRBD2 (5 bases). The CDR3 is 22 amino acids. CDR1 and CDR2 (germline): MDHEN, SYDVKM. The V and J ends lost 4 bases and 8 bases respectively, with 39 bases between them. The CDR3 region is CASSYLALGSARFTPVGDEQFF. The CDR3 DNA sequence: TGTGCCAGCAGTTACCTGGCCCTAGGTAGCGCTAGATTTACTCCGGTCGGGGATGAGCAGTTCTTC.

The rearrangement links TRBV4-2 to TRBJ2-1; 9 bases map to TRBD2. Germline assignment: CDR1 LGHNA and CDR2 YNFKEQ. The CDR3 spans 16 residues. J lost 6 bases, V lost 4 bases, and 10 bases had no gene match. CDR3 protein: CASSPFWSGGTNEQFF. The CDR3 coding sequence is TGTGCCAGCAGCCCCTTTTGGAGCGGGGGGACCAATGAGCAGTTCTTC.

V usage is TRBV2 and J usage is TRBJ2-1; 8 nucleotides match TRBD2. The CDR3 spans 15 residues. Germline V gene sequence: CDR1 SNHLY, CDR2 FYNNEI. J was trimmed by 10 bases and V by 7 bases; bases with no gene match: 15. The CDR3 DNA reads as TGTGCCAGCACATCTCAACCGGGGGGGGTGGGAGAGCAGTTCTTC. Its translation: CASTSQPGGVGEQFF.

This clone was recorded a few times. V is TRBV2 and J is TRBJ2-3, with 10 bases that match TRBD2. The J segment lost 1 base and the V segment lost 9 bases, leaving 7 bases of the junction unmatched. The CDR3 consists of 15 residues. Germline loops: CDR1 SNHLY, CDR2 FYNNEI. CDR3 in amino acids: CARSSGGYRTDTQYF. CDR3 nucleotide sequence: TGTGCCAGAAGTAGCGGGGGGTATCGCACAGATACGCAGTATTTT.

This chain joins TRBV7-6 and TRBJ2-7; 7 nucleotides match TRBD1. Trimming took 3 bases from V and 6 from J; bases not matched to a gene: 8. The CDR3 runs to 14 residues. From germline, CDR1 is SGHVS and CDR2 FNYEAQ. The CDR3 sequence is CASSFALQGVEQYF. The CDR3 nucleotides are TGTGCCAGCAGCTTTGCCCTTCAGGGGGTCGAGCAGTACTTC.

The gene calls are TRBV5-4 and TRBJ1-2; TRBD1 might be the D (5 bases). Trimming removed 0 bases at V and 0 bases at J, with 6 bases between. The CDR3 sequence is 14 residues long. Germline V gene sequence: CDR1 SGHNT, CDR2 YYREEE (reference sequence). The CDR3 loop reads CASSLEGPNYGYTF. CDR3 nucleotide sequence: TGTGCCAGCAGCTTGGAGGGGCCTAACTATGGCTACACCTTC.

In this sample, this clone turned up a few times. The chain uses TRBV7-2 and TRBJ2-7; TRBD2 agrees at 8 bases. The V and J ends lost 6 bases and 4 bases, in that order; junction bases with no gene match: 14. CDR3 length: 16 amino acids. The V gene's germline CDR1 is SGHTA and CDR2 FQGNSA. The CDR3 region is CASSLKSGLGGYEQYF. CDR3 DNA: TGTGCCAGCAGTCTTAAATCGGGACTAGGTGGATACGAGCAGTACTTC.

This chain's CDR3 is CASSQGQAYNEQFF. CDR3 coding DNA: TGTGCCAGCAGCCAGGGACAGGCCTACAATGAGCAGTTCTTC. V gene TRBV5-4 combines with J gene TRBJ2-1; 8 bases are a match to TRBD1. The CDR3 has 14 residues. The V gene's germline CDR1 is SGHNT and CDR2 YYREEE (reference sequence). The V gene end was trimmed by 4 bases and the J gene end by 2 bases; junction bases not matched to a gene: 2.

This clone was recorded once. The CDR3 region has the DNA TGCGCCAGCAGACTAGCGCTGGGCACAGATACGCAGTATTTT. As protein: CASRLALGTDTQYF. The rearrangement links TRBV5-1 to TRBJ2-3; 7 bases are a match to TRBD2. From germline, CDR1 is SGHRS and CDR2 YFSETQ. V trimming: 5 bases; J trimming: 1 base; junction bases outside the gene matches: 4. CDR3 length equals 14 residues.

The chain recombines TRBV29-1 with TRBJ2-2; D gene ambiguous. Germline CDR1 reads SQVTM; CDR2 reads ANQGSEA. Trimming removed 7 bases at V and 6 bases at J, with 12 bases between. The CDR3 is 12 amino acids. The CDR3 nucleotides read TGCAGCGGATCCGGTGGTGCCGGGGAGCTGTTTTTT. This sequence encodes CSGSGGAGELFF.